Described below is a single TCR beta chain sequence and its context. Profiled with immunoSEQ multiplex PCR; TCRdb holds only in-frame clones, not every one. This table has just over 300,000 clones, about nine tenths appearing once. Seattle's enrolled individuals joined amid active infection and were then monitored longitudinally. The sample belongs to a study of blood T cell repertoires in COVID-19. Across the whole study: The study drew acute and convalescent COVID-19 samples from the United States, Italy and Spain. Sample material is recorded as cDNA or gDNA derived from T cells, B-cell-depleted T cells, or PBMCs.

Germline trimming cut 0 bases from V and 0 bases from J; bases unmatched to any gene: 22. The germline V gene encodes CDR1 LGHNT and CDR2 FRNRAP. This CDR3 has 24 amino acids. The receptor's source is a woman aged 25 to 39 with COVID-19, enrolled during active disease. The V and J genes are TRBV12-5 and TRBJ1-6, with 8 nucleotides matching TRBD1. Sequencing was done on a sample of peripheral blood. The CDR3 DNA is TGTGCTAGTGGTTTGGTATTGGGCAACCGGACAGGGATCAGACGGAGCTCCTATAATTCACCCCTCCACTTT. Residues: CASGLVLGNRTGIRRSSYNSPLHF.